The entry that follows covers one TCR beta chain sequence. This clonotype was seen repeatedly, ten times or more. The target of this receptor is not known. Nothing much larger sits one base from this clone, and base qualities are not available. A patient counted as having stable Graves' hyperthyroidism if no progression to ophthalmopathy occurred over 18 months of follow-up. Hyperthyroidism patients were newly diagnosed, with disease duration under 2 months, and aged 18 to 65 years. Any patient with an uncontrolled infection, another autoimmune disease, pregnancy or lactation was excluded. Diagnoses were established on the basis of clinical symptoms, serum thyroxine and TRAb, thyroid ultrasound, and orbital computed tomography. PBMCs were separated from over 9 ml of fresh peripheral blood using Ficoll-Paque density gradient centrifugation. Total RNA was extracted with Trizol reagent, and quality was checked on an Agilent 2100 Bioanalyzer.

These data belong to a study of T cells in Graves' hyperthyroidism and ophthalmopathy (dated by TCRdb to about 2019). In the study overall: Peripheral blood samples were taken at initial diagnosis, before any treatment was given. A discovery cohort of about 100 patients, about 43 with Graves' ophthalmopathy and approximately 60 with stable Graves' hyperthyroidism, was used to find distinguishing TCR V-J signatures. An independent validation cohort of under 20 hyperthyroidism patients and about 15 patients who later progressed to ophthalmopathy tested prospective prediction of ophthalmopathy. The 100 discovery patients were randomly divided into training and test sets at a 7:3 ratio. The study also compared thyroid tissue and blood T-cell repertoires from five or six Graves' hyperthyroidism patients. After blood sampling, hyperthyroidism patients were treated with methimazole at a starting dose of 30 mg daily, and ophthalmopathy patients were treated with high-dose intravenous methylprednisolone. TCR Vbeta CDR3 sequencing of roughly 140 peripheral blood samples (fewer than 45 ophthalmopathy, 75 to 85 hyperthyroidism and roughly 17 progressor patients) is reported in the paper.

From the germline V gene (reference sequence), CDR1 is GTSNPN and CDR2 is SVGIG. The CDR3 holds 14 amino acids from the cysteine to the phenylalanine. The sequence is cut down to CDR3 DNA, 42 bases in frame from base 1. From V the trimming removes 3 bases and from J it removes 10 bases, while the gene matches leave 11 bases of the junction unaccounted for. Here is what the overall study found, with its caveats: A 13 V-J signature model separated ophthalmopathy from stable hyperthyroidism, with over 85% sensitivity and 81.08% specificity in cross-validation and 80%/75% in testing. In validation, progression to ophthalmopathy was predicted by the model with more than 65% sensitivity and 72.22% specificity, a median of approximately 6.5 months before onset. Blood samples also contained most of the expanded thyroid clonotypes (frequency above 0.001), which suggests that blood repertoires may reflect thyroid immune responses. Sample size was not statistically predetermined, and investigators were not blinded to group allocation.

The TCR beta CDR3 regions were amplified from RNA transcripts. For the first round of RT-PCR on the TCR CDR3, the HTBI primer set was used together with the Qiagen OneStep RT-PCR kit. A second multiplex PCR round built the libraries, followed by size selection and purification. Sequencing of the libraries was done on an Illumina HiSeq2000 using paired-end 100 bp reads. On the authors' methods: SOAPnuke was used to process the raw data, removing reads that contained adapters or uncalled bases, had a mean Phred below 15, or lacked an exact match to the constant primer or identifier. High-quality paired reads were merged using COPE v1.2.5, and each unique nucleotide sequence was defined as a clonotype. Clonotypes were aligned to IMGT TRBV, TRBD and TRBJ reference segments using MiTCR v1.1. The analysis was restricted to V-J combinations with a frequency above 0.0001, which together covered approximately 99% of the repertoires. The TCS score was defined as F50 (clonal expansion) divided by E x V (chaos), with BLOSUM62-based TCRdist calculated between CDR3 peptides within each V-J. Welch's t-statistics and random forest reduced 500 to 550 V-J features to 10 to 15, which were used in a naive Bayes classifier (R e1071). TCRdb took the public reads, trimmed them with fastp at Q25, ran MiXCR for clone calling and kept in-frame beta chains. Entries are consolidated by CDR3 protein sequence, retaining the most common genes and DNA. V and J calls and clone size were set by TCRdb, not the authors. In all, the sample holds hundreds of thousands of distinct CDR3 sequences, and more than 12% of those were seen once. The ten largest account for approximately 32% of the sample.

The chain is assembled from TRBV30 and TRBJ2-2; 7 junctional bases match TRBD1. Sequenced: blood. The receptor comes from a woman in her 30s with Graves' hyperthyroidism. The bases are TGTGCCTGGAGCCCAGGATTACAGGGGTTGGAGCTGTTTTTT. Translation gives CAWSPGLQGLELFF.